This T cell receptor (beta chain) was recovered during a study of shared clonotypes between healthy human individuals. Across the study: Three plates each covered CD4 naive and memory; CD8 naive two, CD8 memory one. Study-wide results and caveats: The four-donor shared clonotypes exceeded non-shared clonotypes in generation probability, with non-shared ones scoring lower.

The CD4+ fraction was divided into a CD45RA+ naive subset and a CD45RA-negative memory subset. To note about this clone: Its antigen is not identified.

Once extracted for a subset, genomic DNA was divided evenly among several immunoSEQ plates. The method was immunoSEQ multiplex PCR; TCRdb's version includes in-frame clones alone and lacks a portion of them. The sample contains some 2,000,000 clones, about 95% of which appear only once. The CDR3 covers 12 residues. V gave up 2 bases and J gave up 7 bases, with 8 bases separating them. The germline CDR1 and CDR2 sequences are ENHRY and SYGVKD. The chain uses TRBV10-3 and TRBJ1-2; D perhaps matches TRBD1 (6 bases). Sequenced input: naive CD4+ T cells sorted from blood. Noted subset: CD45RA+ positively selected. The source is a man between 18 and 29 years old in good health. CDR3 coding DNA: TGTGCCATCAGTGAGCAAGGGGGTGGCTACACCTTC. This translates into CAISEQGGGYTF.